This note documents a single T cell receptor (beta chain) sequence. The antigen is unknown. Treatment given: some 20 received Ad26.COV2.S at low or high dose, single or two shots; roughly five received placebo; per-sample allocation not given. Repertoires come from day 63 after the first vaccine or placebo injection. Between the trimmed V and J ends, which lost 5 bases and 4 bases, there was a span of 17 bases. CDR3 length: 15 residues. Germline values: CDR1 MDHEN, CDR2 SYDVKM. The data derive from a study of Ad26.COV2.S vaccination and SARS-CoV-2 variants. The study's findings and limits: Vaccine recipients posted higher spike-specific TCR breadth than their placebo counterparts.

Clones were read by immunoSEQ multiplex PCR, and TCRdb kept only the in-frame ones, dropping some. The profile shows over 400,000 clones, about 92% of them singletons. The origin of this receptor is a person aged 18 to 65 who received the Ad26.COV2.S COVID-19 vaccine or a placebo. Sequences were derived from peripheral blood, sampled in a trial of Ad26.COV2.S vaccine versus placebo. The chain is built from TRBV28 and TRBJ1-2; TRBD1 might be the D (5 bases). The CDR3 sequence: CASSIRWQGLYGYTF. The CDR3 DNA follows: TGTGCCAGCAGTATCCGTTGGCAGGGTCTCTATGGCTACACCTTC.